The sequence of this T cell receptor (beta chain) was determined in a study of memory CD4+ T cells and cytomegalovirus serostatus. Single viable CD3+CD4+CD8-CD45RO+ cells were sorted as the memory CD4+ T cells. General observations from the study: The CMV-associated TCR signature appears largely within the CD4+ memory repertoire.

Comment on this clone: What it binds is not known.

The germline V gene encodes CDR1 KGHSH and CDR2 LQKENI. V lost 3 bases and J lost 10, with 13 bases in between. This CDR3 is 13 amino acids long. The protocol was immunoSEQ multiplex PCR, while the TCRdb copy is restricted to in-frame clones and leaves out a portion. The sample contains some 25,000 clones, 60% to 80% of which appear only once. This receptor was obtained from an adult in good health and CMV-seronegative. The chain uses TRBV18 and TRBJ2-1; D gene uncertain. The sequenced sample was memory CD4+ T cells from blood. In DNA, the CDR3 is TGTGCCAGCTCACCGGAGCCCTCTAAAGAGCAGTTCTTC. Its protein is CASSPEPSKEQFF.